These 22 T cell receptor beta chains were sequenced from one sample in a study of glioma-infiltrating T cells. The iRepertoire nested amplicon-rescue multiplex PCR amplified TCR alpha and beta CDR3s from RNA. MiXCR, run by TCRdb on the multiplex PCR reads, gives a single entry per CDR3 protein. Of around 390,000 distinct CDR3 sequences in the sample, less than 50% were seen once. Sequencing was done on a sample of glioma tissue, nonneoplastic brain tissue, or PBMCs (not recorded which). The source is a human donor with low-grade glioma or glioblastoma, undergoing nonglioma brain surgery, or in good health (not recorded which).

This clonotype was detected a few times. This chain uses TRBV20-1 with TRBJ1-4; D gene ambiguous. Trimming removed 4 bases at V and 0 bases at J, with 9 bases between. Germline V lookup: CDR1 DFQATT, CDR2 SNEGSKA (reference sequence). The CDR3 loop spans 14 amino acids. CDR3 sequence (DNA): TGCAGTGCTAAAGATATCGCAACTAATGAAAAACTGTTTTTT. Protein: CSAKDIATNEKLFF.

Points on this clonotype: A much larger clone sits a single nucleotide away, making a read error possible. This chain uses TRBV15 with TRBJ1-2, with D possibly being TRBD1 (5 bases). Per germline, CDR1 LNHNV and CDR2 YYDKDF (reference sequence). V lost 5 bases to trimming and J lost 4 bases, with 14 bases between them. There are 14 residues in the CDR3. DNA for the CDR3: TGTGCCACCAGCCGGGCAGGGTACTGCTATGGCTACACCTTC. This encodes CATSRAGYCYGYTF.

V is TRBV4-1 and J is TRBJ2-1, with D hard to call. Germline CDR1 reads MGHRA; CDR2 reads YSYEKL. CDR3 size: 14 residues. Deletions cut 3 bases from V and 8 bases from J, with 14 bases between. CDR3 sequence (DNA): TGCGCCAGCAGCCAGGCCTTCCGAGTAGATGAGCAGTTCTTC. Encoded protein: CASSQAFRVDEQFF.

Remarks on this clonotype: A much larger clone lies one base from this, so it may be a read error. The chain couples TRBV7-9 to TRBJ1-1; possible D gene TRBD1, 6 bases. This CDR3 spans 13 amino acids. Germline CDR1 reads SEHNR; CDR2 reads FQNEAQ (reference sequence). CDR3 region: CASSQGMKTEAFF. As DNA, the CDR3 is TGTGCCAGCAGCCAGGGGATGAAGACTGAAGCTTTCTTT.

This chain connects TRBV20-1 to TRBJ2-7, with 9 bases fitting TRBD2. The CDR3 is 13 residues long. Germline CDR1 DFQATT, CDR2 SNEGSKA (reference sequence). CDR3 sequence (DNA): TGCAATGCCATAGCGGGAGAAGTTGCCGAGCAGTACTTC. Translation gives CNAIAGEVAEQYF.

This clonotype has ten or more counts. The chain combines TRBV20-1 with TRBJ2-3; perhaps TRBD1 as D (6 bases). CDR3 length equals 12 residues. The germline V gene encodes CDR1 DFQATT and CDR2 SNEGSKA (reference sequence). V was cut by 0 bases and J by 5 bases, with 6 bases left in between. In DNA form, the CDR3 reads TGCAGTGCTAGAGAAGGGGGAGATACGCAGTATTTT. Its protein is CSAREGGDTQYF.

This clonotype was observed at least ten times. The rearrangement links TRBV6-5 to TRBJ1-1, with a tentative D call TRBD1 (5 bases). The length of the CDR3 is 16 residues. Germline values: CDR1 MNHEY, CDR2 SVGAGI. V lost 0 bases and J lost 0, with 11 bases in between. The CDR3: CASSYSGAGLNTEAFF. CDR3 nucleotide sequence: TGTGCCAGCAGTTACTCTGGGGCAGGGCTGAACACTGAAGCTTTCTTT.

This clonotype was observed many times. The rearrangement joins TRBV20-1 to TRBJ2-7, with 9 bases aligning to TRBD1. This CDR3 has 14 amino acids. V shed 3 bases and J 2 bases; nucleotides not matched to a gene: 5. The germline V gene has CDR1 DFQATT and CDR2 SNEGSKA (reference sequence). CDR3 residues: CSASRTGVAYEQYF. The CDR3 region has the DNA TGCAGTGCTAGTAGGACAGGGGTCGCCTACGAGCAGTACTTC.

As concerns this clonotype: A read error may be the cause here, since a much bigger clone is one base away. The rearrangement uses TRBV6-5 and TRBJ2-3; 8 bases agree with TRBD2. In germline, CDR1 is MNHEY, CDR2 SVGAGI. V lost 2 bases, J lost 4 bases, and 11 bases stayed unmatched. The CDR3 length is 17 residues. The CDR3 sequence: CASSYAGGTSLPDTQYF. In DNA, the CDR3 is TGTGCCAGCAGTTACGCCGGTGGGACTAGTTTACCAGATACGCAGTATTTT.

A single count supports this clonotype. Possible read error: a much larger clone is one base away. The chain couples TRBV20-1 to TRBJ2-1; 10 positions agree with TRBD2. Germline CDR1 is DFQATT and CDR2 is SNEGSKA (reference sequence). CDR3 length: 16 residues. The CDR3: CSARPRTSGNYNEKFF. DNA for the CDR3: TGCAGTGCTAGACCGAGGACTAGCGGCAACTACAATGAGAAGTTCTTC.

The sample holds one count of this clonotype. The chain is built from TRBV7-8 and TRBJ2-7; D is perhaps TRBD1 or TRBD2 (6 bases each). Trimming pared 6 bases from V and 3 bases from J, leaving 15 bases between. This CDR3 is 14 amino acids long. From germline, CDR1 is SGHVS and CDR2 FQNEAQ. The CDR3 sequence: CASSYRKGGYEQYF. DNA for the CDR3: TGTGCCAGCAGTTATAGGAAGGGGGGCTACGAGCAGTACTTC.

This chain connects TRBV7-2 to TRBJ1-1; D remains unclear. Germline V gene sequence: CDR1 SGHTA, CDR2 FQGNSA. V was clipped by 8 bases and J by 5 bases, with 12 bases between them. The CDR3 runs 12 residues. DNA of the CDR3: TGTGCCAGCGCTCTGTTGGGGACTGAAGCTTTCTTT. It encodes CASALLGTEAFF.

Regarding this clonotype: Germline is not matched at one junction end, which may reflect a read error. The J gene is TRBJ2-6, the V gene TRBV7-7; D perhaps matches TRBD1 (5 bases). The CDR3 loop spans 17 amino acids. Per germline, CDR1 SSHAT and CDR2 FNYEAQ (reference sequence). The CDR3 coding sequence is TGTGCTAGCAGCCCGGACATGGTCCCCTCTGGGGCCAACGTCCTGACTTTC. Encoded protein: CASSPDMVPSGANVLTF.

A note on this clonotype: A much larger clonotype is one base distant, so this may be a read error. V and J are TRBV27 and TRBJ2-1; D not certain. Germline V gives CDR1 MNHEY, CDR2 SMNVEV (reference sequence). Trimming shortened V by 0 bases and J by 10 bases, and 19 bases separated the two germline ends. This CDR3 region has 16 residues. The CDR3 coding sequence is TGTGCCAGCAGTTTATCGTTTAAGGTTTCGGCTTCAGAGCAGTTCTTC. The encoded protein is CASSLSFKVSASEQFF.

This clonotype has only a few counts. V and J are TRBV24-1 and TRBJ1-1, with TRBD1 as a possible D gene (5 bases). The CDR3 loop spans 18 amino acids. Germline loops: CDR1 KGHDR, CDR2 SFDVKD. The V end was cut by 5 bases, the J end by 0 bases, with 21 bases between. CDR3 sequence reads: CATSASSGGEGMNTEAFF. The CDR3 DNA sequence: TGTGCCACCAGTGCTTCCTCGGGGGGAGAGGGCATGAACACTGAAGCTTTCTTT.

Comments on this clonotype: One base away lies a much larger clone, so this may be a sequencing read error. The rearrangement uses TRBV28 and TRBJ1-2, with no clear D. This CDR3 region has 12 residues. Trimming left V 4 bases short and J 4 bases short, with 7 bases between. CDR1 is MDHEN and CDR2 is SYDVKM in the germline V gene. This chain's CDR3 is CASSCSLYGYTF. The CDR3 nucleotides read TGTGCCAGCAGTTGCAGCCTCTATGGCTACACCTTC.

The chain recombines TRBV15 with TRBJ2-5; D ambiguous. This CDR3 contains 13 residues. In germline, CDR1 is LNHNV, CDR2 YYDKDF (reference sequence). V lost 0 bases, J lost 4 bases, and 6 bases lay in between. The chain's CDR3 is CATSRDRVETQYF. As DNA, the CDR3 is TGTGCCACCAGCAGAGATCGGGTAGAGACCCAGTACTTC.

This clonotype was counted only a few times. V usage is TRBV19 and J usage is TRBJ1-1; D remains ambiguous. V lost 6 bases, J lost 5 bases, and 10 bases lay in between. Germline loops: CDR1 LNHDA, CDR2 SQIVND (reference sequence). This CDR3 has 12 amino acids. As DNA, the CDR3 is TGTGCCAGTAGATACCGGGGAACTGAAGCTTTCTTT. This sequence encodes CASRYRGTEAFF.

The CDR3 DNA sequence: TGTGCCAGCAGCTGGGCCCGAGGGGGGAGCACTGAAGCTTTCTTT. This gives the protein CASSWARGGSTEAFF. The chain has TRBV11-1 and TRBJ1-1, with D tentatively TRBD1 (6 bases). V lost 4 bases to trimming and J lost 4 bases, with 16 bases between them. This CDR3 region has 15 residues. Germline V CDR1 and CDR2: SGHAT, FQDESV (reference sequence).

V is TRBV20-1 and J is TRBJ1-3, with D possibly being TRBD1 (6 bases). The germline V and J ends were trimmed by 5 bases and 0 bases, with 8 bases remaining between them. Germline loops: CDR1 DFQATT, CDR2 SNEGSKA (reference sequence). The CDR3 consists of 13 residues. Here the CDR3 reads CSARTASGNTIYF. In DNA form, the CDR3 reads TGCAGTGCTCGGACAGCCTCTGGAAACACCATATATTTT.

The chain combines TRBV28 with TRBJ2-7; 7 positions agree with TRBD2. With 8 bases clipped from V and 4 bases from J, the junction kept 17 bases outside the gene matches. The CDR3 totals 16 residues. CDR1 and CDR2 from the germline V gene are MDHEN and SYDVKM. The DNA of the CDR3 is TGTGCCAGCGGAAGACTAGCTAAAGGAGGTCCTTACGAGCAGTACTTC. Amino acid sequence: CASGRLAKGGPYEQYF.

In this sample, this clonotype turned up many times. V usage is TRBV27 and J usage is TRBJ1-2, with TRBD1 as a possible D gene (6 bases). The length of the CDR3 is 14 residues. Deletions cut 0 bases from V and 8 bases from J, with 13 bases between. Germline CDR1 MNHEY, CDR2 SMNVEV (reference sequence). CDR3 protein: CASSLSTGRNGYTF. In DNA, the CDR3 is TGTGCCAGCAGTTTATCAACAGGGAGAAACGGCTACACCTTC.